The sequence of this T cell receptor beta chain was determined in a study of blood T cell repertoires in COVID-19. Study background: Researchers got acute and convalescent COVID-19 samples from the United States, Italy and Spain. The cDNA or gDNA used as material had been derived from T cells, B-cell-depleted T cells, or PBMCs.

The authors' processing: Reference gene primers were amplified, and this amplification served to estimate nucleated cell counts. Sequencing used immunoSEQ multiplex PCR; TCRdb keeps in-frame clones, though not all of them. The D gene and trimming were derived from the DNA, and the V and J assignments and clone size from that table. Of approximately 100,000 clones listed, about 89% were seen once; the top ten hold around a sixth. Deletions cut 6 bases from V and 4 bases from J, with 7 bases between. The CDR3 totals 12 residues. CDR1 and CDR2 (germline): MNHNY, SVGAGI (reference sequence). This chain connects TRBV6-6 to TRBJ1-5; D perhaps matches TRBD1 (5 bases). The material sequenced was peripheral blood. The source of this sequence is a man aged 45-60 years with acute or convalescent COVID-19. The CDR3 protein is CASRAGNQPQHF. The DNA of the CDR3 is TGTGCCAGCAGGGCAGGGAATCAGCCCCAGCATTTT.